This is a list of T cell receptor beta chains from one sample in a study of cytomegalovirus exposure and HLA in healthy donors. Some clones are missing from TCRdb's copy, which holds only in-frame ones; the method was immunoSEQ multiplex PCR. Of roughly 110,000 clones detected, roughly 80% appear once; the ten largest clones hold roughly 2.5%. Sequencing used PBMCs. The receptors originated from a man in his forties or fifties in good health and CMV-seronegative. Both conserved end residues are part of each CDR3. A D gene is named only where the DNA matches it firmly.

TRBV18	-	TRBJ2-2	CASSRRRENTGELFF
TRBV5-8	-	TRBJ1-5	CASSFGRVMGQPQHF
TRBV6-1	TRBD1	TRBJ1-5	CASSEQTGPGQPQHF
TRBV18	-	TRBJ1-1	CASSDSSLTEAFF
TRBV2	TRBD1	TRBJ1-2	CASSRDRANYGYTF
TRBV28	TRBD2	TRBJ2-7	CASVAGSYEQYF
TRBV7-7	-	TRBJ2-1	CASSIDWYNEQFF
TRBV2	-	TRBJ2-3	CASSVLATDTQYF
TRBV25-1	TRBD2	TRBJ2-7	CASNPSSGGSYEQYF
TRBV5-1	-	TRBJ2-7	CASSLDTNSYEQYF
TRBV5-5	-	TRBJ1-2	CASSQDGDWGYGYTF
TRBV2	TRBD2	TRBJ2-7	CASRRGDSNYEQYF
TRBV5-1	-	TRBJ2-5	CASSSGQYQETQYF
TRBV27	TRBD2	TRBJ2-1	CASSSRTSGSSYNEQFF
TRBV12-2	-	TRBJ2-7	CASRSPGQGPYEQYF
TRBV29-1	-	TRBJ2-1	CSVSGETLYYTSTTYNEQFF
TRBV6-6	TRBD2	TRBJ2-3	CASAGGHSTDTQYF
TRBV6-5	-	TRBJ1-2	CASSRQGYGYTF
TRBV10-3	-	TRBJ2-7	CTLPRDIDYEQYF
TRBV4-2	-	TRBJ1-2	CASSQGSGGGSGYTF
TRBV4-1	TRBD2	TRBJ2-1	CASSQWGLAGGMAEQFF
TRBV29-1	TRBD1	TRBJ1-2	CSGGDSQYGYTF
TRBV7-2	-	TRBJ2-1	CASSLTPGAYNEQFF
TRBV5-5	-	TRBJ1-2	CASSLVPGGGYGYTF